These 5 T cell receptor beta chains originate from one sample sequenced in a study of Graves' ophthalmopathy and Graves' hyperthyroidism. From RNA, the CDR3 regions of TCR beta chains were amplified and sequenced. The first-round RT-PCR employed HTBI primers together with the Qiagen OneStep RT-PCR kit. A multiplex PCR was then performed as the second round. TCRdb reanalysed the multiplex PCR reads using MiXCR and keeps one entry per CDR3 protein. This table has 500,000 to 800,000 distinct CDR3 sequences, over 40% appearing once. Sequencing was performed on peripheral blood. Source of these receptors: an adult man with Graves' ophthalmopathy.

This clonotype was observed a few times. The CDR3 DNA reads TGTGCCAGCAGTTTTGTAGGGGGGCGTAGCACAGATACGCAGTATTTT. It translates to CASSFVGGRSTDTQYF. This sequence joins TRBV12-3 or TRBV12-4 and TRBJ2-3, with D perhaps matching TRBD1 or TRBD2 (6 bases each). The CDR3 loop spans 16 amino acids. Trimming took off 3 bases at V and 0 bases at J, with 13 bases between the two ends.

This clonotype was found many times. The chain recombines TRBV12-3 or TRBV12-4 with TRBJ1-1; 9 bases align to TRBD1. V lost 7 bases and J lost 4; bases outside the gene matches: 4. This CDR3 contains 13 residues. The DNA of the CDR3 is TGTGCCAGCACCAAGGGACAGGGCACTGAAGCTTTCTTT. Translated, it gives CASTKGQGTEAFF.

About this clonotype: Just one base apart from a much larger clone, this may be a read error. The chain employs TRBV2 and TRBJ2-6, with TRBD2 as a possible D gene (5 bases). The CDR3 is 16 amino acids. Per the germline V gene, CDR1 is SNHLY and CDR2 is FYNNEI. The CDR3 DNA sequence: TGTGCCAGCAGTGAAGGCCCTAGCTCTAGGGCCAACGTCCTGACTTTC. Translation gives CASSEGPSSRANVLTF. The entire variable domain, with the rest obtained from reference TRBV2 and TRBJ2-6, is as follows: EPEVTQTPSHQVTQMGQEVILRCVPISNHLYFYWYRQILGQKVEFLVSFYNNEISEKSEIFDDQFSVERPDGSNFTLKIRSTKLEDSAMYFCASSEGPSSRANVLTFGAGSRLTVL.

V is TRBV10-3 and J is TRBJ1-2; 8 nucleotides agree with TRBD1. CDR1 and CDR2 (germline): ENHRY, SYGVKD. The V and J ends lost 10 bases and 3 bases, in that order; junction bases with no gene match: 7. The CDR3 runs to 13 residues. For the CDR3, the DNA is TGTGCCACCGTGGGACAGGCTGACTATGGCTACACCTTC. This sequence encodes CATVGQADYGYTF.

The chain links TRBV10-3 to TRBJ2-5, with TRBD1 matching 7 bases. Germline loops: CDR1 ENHRY, CDR2 SYGVKD. V lost 6 bases and J lost 9; bases outside the gene matches: 16. The CDR3 sequence is 15 residues long. In DNA form, the CDR3 reads TGTGCCATCAGCGAGACGCTACAGGGGACGCAGCCCCAGTACTTC. This sequence encodes CAISETLQGTQPQYF.